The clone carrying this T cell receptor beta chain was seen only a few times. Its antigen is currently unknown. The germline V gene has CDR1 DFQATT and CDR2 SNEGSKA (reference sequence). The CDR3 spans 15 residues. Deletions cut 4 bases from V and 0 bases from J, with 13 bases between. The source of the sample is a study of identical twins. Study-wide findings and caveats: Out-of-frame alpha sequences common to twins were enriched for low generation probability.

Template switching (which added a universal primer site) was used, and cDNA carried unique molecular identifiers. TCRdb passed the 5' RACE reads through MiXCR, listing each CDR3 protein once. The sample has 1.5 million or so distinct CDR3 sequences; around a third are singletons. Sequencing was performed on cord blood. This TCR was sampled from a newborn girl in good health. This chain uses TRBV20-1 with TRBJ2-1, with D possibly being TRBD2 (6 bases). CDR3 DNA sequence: TGCAGTGCTATTCTTAGCGGAAGCTCCTACAATGAGCAGTTCTTC. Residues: CSAILSGSSYNEQFF.